This section outlines one T cell receptor (beta chain) sequence together with its context. V was clipped by 1 base and J by 6 bases, with 7 bases between them. This CDR3 spans 12 amino acids. Germline V lookup: CDR1 KGHSH, CDR2 LQKENI. The record originates from a study of T cell changes during pregnancy in multiple sclerosis. Method: immunoSEQ multiplex PCR; TCRdb's copy keeps in-frame clones and lacks some. Here the sample spans about 39,000 clones, less than 95% being singletons. This sequence joins TRBV18 and TRBJ2-7; D call uncertain. The input for sequencing was peripheral blood, taken in the third trimester of pregnancy. The sequence derives from a female donor with multiple sclerosis, enrolled in a pregnancy study. The CDR3 loop is CASSPRHPEQYF. The CDR3 DNA sequence: TGTGCCAGCTCACCACGTCATCCCGAGCAGTACTTC.